The clone carrying this T cell receptor beta chain was recorded many times. This record comes from a study of identical twins. Trimming removed 3 bases at V and 6 bases at J, with 12 bases between. The CDR3 runs to 13 residues. TCRdb re-called the 5' RACE reads through MiXCR, storing one row per CDR3 protein. The sample lists hundreds of thousands of distinct CDR3 sequences; less than 7% were seen once. Sequenced sample: naive T cells sorted from blood. The sequence derives from a man aged 18 to 30 in good health. The gene calls are TRBV12-3 or TRBV12-4 and TRBJ2-7; D is possibly TRBD1 or TRBD2 (5 bases each). The CDR3 DNA is TGTGCCAGCAGTTTGGGACCCGGACTCGAGCAGTACGTC. Its translation is CASSLGPGLEQYV.